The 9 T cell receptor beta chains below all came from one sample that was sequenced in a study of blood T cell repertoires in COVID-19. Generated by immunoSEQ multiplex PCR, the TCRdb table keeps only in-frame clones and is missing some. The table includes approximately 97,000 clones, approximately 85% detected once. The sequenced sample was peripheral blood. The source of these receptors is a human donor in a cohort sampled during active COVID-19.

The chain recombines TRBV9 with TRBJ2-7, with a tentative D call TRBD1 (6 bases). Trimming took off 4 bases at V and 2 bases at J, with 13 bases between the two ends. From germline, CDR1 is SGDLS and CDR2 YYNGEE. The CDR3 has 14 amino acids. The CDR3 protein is CASSPSGGTYEQYF. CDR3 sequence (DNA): TGTGCCAGCAGCCCTAGTGGGGGCACCTACGAGCAGTACTTC.

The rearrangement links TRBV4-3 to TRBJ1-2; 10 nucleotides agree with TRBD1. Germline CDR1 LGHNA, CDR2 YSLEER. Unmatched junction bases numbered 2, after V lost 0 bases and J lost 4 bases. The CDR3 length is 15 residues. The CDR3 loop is CASSQEGTGAYGYTF. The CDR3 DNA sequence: TGCGCCAGCAGCCAAGAAGGGACAGGGGCCTATGGCTACACCTTC.

The CDR3 DNA is TGTGCCAGCAGCCCCCTTGGTCTAGCTTTAGCCAAAAACATTCAGTACTTC. Its protein is CASSPLGLALAKNIQYF. V is TRBV7-2 and J is TRBJ2-4, with TRBD2 as a possible D gene (5 bases). Trimming left V 5 bases short and J 0 bases short, with 17 bases between. This CDR3 has 17 residues. From germline, CDR1 is SGHTA and CDR2 FQGNSA.

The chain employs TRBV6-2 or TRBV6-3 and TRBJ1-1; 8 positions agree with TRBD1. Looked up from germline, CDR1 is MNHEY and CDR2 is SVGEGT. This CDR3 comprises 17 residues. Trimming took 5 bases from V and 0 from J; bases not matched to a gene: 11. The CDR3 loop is CASSILPGQALNTEAFF. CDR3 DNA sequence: TGTGCCAGCAGTATCCTTCCGGGACAGGCATTGAACACTGAAGCTTTCTTT.

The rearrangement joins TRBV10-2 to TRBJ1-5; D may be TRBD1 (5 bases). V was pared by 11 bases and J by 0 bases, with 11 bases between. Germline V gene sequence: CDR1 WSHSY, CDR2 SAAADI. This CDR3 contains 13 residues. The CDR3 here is CAVGGHSNQPQHF. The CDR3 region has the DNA TGCGCCGTGGGAGGACATAGCAATCAGCCCCAGCATTTT.

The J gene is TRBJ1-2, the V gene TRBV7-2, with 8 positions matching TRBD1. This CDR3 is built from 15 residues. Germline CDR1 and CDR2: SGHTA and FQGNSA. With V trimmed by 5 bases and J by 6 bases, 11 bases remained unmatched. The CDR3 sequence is CASSPDRGRSDGYTF. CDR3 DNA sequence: TGTGCCAGCAGCCCAGACAGGGGTCGATCAGATGGCTACACCTTC.

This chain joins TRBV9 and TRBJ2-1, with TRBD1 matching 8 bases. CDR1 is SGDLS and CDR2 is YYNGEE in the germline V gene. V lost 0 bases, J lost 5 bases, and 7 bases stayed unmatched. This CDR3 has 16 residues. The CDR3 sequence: CASSVATGGIDNEQFF. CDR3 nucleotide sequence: TGTGCCAGCAGCGTAGCCACAGGGGGTATCGACAATGAGCAGTTCTTC.

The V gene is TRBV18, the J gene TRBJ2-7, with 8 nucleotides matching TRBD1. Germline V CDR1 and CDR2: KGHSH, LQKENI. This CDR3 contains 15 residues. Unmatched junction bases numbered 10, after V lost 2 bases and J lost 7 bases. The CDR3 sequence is CASSPSGRGRGEQYF. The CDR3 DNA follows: TGTGCCAGCTCACCAAGTGGCAGGGGGCGCGGTGAGCAGTACTTC.

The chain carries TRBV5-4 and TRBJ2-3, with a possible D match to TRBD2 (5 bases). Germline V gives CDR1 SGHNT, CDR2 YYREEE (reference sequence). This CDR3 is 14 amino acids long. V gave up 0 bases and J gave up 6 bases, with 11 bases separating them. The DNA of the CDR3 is TGTGCCAGCAGCTTGGGGGAGAACGGGGATACGCAGTATTTT. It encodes CASSLGENGDTQYF.